This TCR beta chain was profiled in a study of identical twins. From the 5' RACE reads, TCRdb called clonotypes with MiXCR, one entry per CDR3 protein. The table includes a few hundred thousand distinct CDR3 sequences, just under 10% detected once. The germline V gene encodes CDR1 DFQATT and CDR2 SNEGSKA (reference sequence). There are 12 residues in the CDR3. V lost 0 bases and J lost 8, with 9 bases in between. In its sample, this clonotype was seen a few times. The sample was also reused in another study, on yellow fever vaccine responses in identical twins. As that study records: Twin vaccine T cell responses reportedly seemed partly convergent, partly personalized.

The source of this sequence is a woman younger than 35 in good health. Sequenced: PBMCs. J is TRBJ2-3 and V is TRBV20-1; D remains unclear. CDR3 in DNA: TGCAGTGCTAGAGAAGGTATCGGTACGCAGTATTTT. The encoded protein is CSAREGIGTQYF.